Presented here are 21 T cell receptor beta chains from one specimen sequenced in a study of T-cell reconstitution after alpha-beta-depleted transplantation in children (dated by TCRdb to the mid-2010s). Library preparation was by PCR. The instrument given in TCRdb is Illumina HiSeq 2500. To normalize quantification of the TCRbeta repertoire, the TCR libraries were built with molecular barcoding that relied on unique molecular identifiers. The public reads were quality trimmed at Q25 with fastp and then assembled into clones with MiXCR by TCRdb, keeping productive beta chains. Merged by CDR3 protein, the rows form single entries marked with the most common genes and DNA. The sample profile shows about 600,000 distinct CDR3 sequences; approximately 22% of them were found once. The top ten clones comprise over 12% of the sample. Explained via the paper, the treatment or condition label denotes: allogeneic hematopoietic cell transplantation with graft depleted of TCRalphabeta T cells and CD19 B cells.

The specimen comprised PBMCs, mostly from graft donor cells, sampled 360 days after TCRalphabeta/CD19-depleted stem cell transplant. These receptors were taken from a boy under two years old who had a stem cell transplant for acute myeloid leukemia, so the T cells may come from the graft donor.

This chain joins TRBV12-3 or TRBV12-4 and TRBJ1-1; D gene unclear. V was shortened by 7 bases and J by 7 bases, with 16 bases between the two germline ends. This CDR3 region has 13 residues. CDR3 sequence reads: CASIVHADGEAFF. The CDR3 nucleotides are TGTGCCAGCATAGTGCATGCGGATGGTGAAGCTTTCTTT.

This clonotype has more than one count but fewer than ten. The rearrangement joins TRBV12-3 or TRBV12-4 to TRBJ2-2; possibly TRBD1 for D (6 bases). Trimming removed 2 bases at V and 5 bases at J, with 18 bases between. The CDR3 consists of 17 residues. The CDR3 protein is CASSLPYRDKETGELFF. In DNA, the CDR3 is TGTGCCAGCAGTTTACCGTACCGGGACAAGGAAACCGGGGAGCTGTTTTTT.

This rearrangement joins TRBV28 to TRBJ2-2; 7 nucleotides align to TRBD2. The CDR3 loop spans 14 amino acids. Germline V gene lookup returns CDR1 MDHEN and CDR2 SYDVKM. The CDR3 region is CASSGDPNTGELFF. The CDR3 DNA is TGTGCGTCGAGCGGGGACCCGAACACCGGGGAGCTGTTTTTT.

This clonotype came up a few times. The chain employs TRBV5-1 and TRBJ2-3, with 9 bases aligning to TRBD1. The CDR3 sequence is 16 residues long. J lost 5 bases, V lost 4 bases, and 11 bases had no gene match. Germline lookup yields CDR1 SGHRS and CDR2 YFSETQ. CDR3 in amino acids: CASSAPGQGMGDTQYF. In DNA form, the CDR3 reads TGCGCCAGCAGCGCGCCGGGACAGGGCATGGGAGATACGCAGTATTTT. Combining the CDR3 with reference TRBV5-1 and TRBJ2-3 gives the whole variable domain KAGVTQTPRYLIKTRGQQVTLSCSPISGHRSVSWYQQTPGQGLQFLFEYFSETQRNKGNFPGRFSGRQFSNSRSEMNVSTLELGDSALYLCASSAPGQGMGDTQYFGPGTRLTVL.

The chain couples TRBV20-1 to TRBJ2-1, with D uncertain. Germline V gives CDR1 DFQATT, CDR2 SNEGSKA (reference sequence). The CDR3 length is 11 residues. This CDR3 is CRPSSYNEQFF. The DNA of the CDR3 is TGCAGACCTAGCTCCTACAATGAGCAGTTCTTC.

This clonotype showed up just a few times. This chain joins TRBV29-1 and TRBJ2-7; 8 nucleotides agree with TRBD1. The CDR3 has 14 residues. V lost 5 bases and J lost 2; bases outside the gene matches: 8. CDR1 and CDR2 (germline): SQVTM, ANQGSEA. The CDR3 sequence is CSVLGQGTTYEQYF. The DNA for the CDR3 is TGCAGCGTTTTAGGACAGGGAACGACCTACGAGCAGTACTTC.

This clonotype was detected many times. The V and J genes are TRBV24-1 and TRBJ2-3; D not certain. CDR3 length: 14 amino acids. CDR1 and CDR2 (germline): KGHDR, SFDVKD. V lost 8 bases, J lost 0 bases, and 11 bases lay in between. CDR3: CATTPGKSTDTQYF. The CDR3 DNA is TGTGCCACCACCCCCGGAAAGAGCACAGATACGCAGTATTTT.

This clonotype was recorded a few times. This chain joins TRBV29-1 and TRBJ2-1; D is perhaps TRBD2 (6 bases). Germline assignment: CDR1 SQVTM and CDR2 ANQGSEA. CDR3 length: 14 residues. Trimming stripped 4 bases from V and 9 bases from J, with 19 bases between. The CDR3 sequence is CSVVIPRGAGEQFF. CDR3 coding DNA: TGCAGCGTTGTCATCCCGCGGGGAGCAGGTGAGCAGTTCTTC.

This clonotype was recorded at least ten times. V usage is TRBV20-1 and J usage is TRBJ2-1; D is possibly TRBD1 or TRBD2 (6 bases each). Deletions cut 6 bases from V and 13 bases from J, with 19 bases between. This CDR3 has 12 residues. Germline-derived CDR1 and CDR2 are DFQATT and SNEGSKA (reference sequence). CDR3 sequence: CSAQSTPGGQFF. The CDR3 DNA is TGCAGTGCCCAAAGCACCCCCGGGGGCCAGTTCTTC.

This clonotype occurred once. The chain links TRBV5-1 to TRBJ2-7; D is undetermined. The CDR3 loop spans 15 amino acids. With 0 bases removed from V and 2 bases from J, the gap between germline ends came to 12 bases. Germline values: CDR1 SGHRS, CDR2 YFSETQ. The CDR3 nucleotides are TGCGCCAGCAGCTTGGGGTTAGGGATAACCTACGAGCAGTACTTC. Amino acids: CASSLGLGITYEQYF.

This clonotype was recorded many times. The CDR3 region is CASSSDMGEEKLFF. In nucleotides, the CDR3 is TGTGCCAGCAGTTCGGACATGGGGGAGGAAAAACTGTTTTTT. This chain connects TRBV5-6 to TRBJ1-4; D may be TRBD1 (5 bases). The CDR3 loop spans 14 amino acids. V was pared by 5 bases and J by 8 bases, with 16 bases between. Germline values: CDR1 SGHDT, CDR2 YYEEEE.

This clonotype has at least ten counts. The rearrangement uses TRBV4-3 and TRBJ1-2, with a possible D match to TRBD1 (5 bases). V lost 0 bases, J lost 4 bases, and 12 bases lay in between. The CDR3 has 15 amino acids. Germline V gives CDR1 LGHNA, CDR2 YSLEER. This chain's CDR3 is CASSQDLAGGYGYTF. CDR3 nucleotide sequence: TGCGCCAGCAGCCAAGATCTTGCGGGGGGCTATGGCTACACCTTC.

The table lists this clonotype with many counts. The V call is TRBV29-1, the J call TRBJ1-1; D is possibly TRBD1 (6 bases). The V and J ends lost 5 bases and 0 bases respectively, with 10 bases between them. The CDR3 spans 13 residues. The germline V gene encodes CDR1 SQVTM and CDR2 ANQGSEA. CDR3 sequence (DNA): TGCAGCGTTCAGGGGCTTATGAACACTGAAGCTTTCTTT. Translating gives CSVQGLMNTEAFF.

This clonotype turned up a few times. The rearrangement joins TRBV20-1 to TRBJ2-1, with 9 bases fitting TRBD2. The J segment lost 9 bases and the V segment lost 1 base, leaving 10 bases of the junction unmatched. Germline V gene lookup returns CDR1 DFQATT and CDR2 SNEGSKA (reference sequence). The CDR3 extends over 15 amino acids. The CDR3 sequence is CSARAGRGGPSEQFF. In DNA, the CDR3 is TGCAGTGCTAGAGCAGGGCGGGGGGGCCCCAGTGAGCAGTTCTTC.

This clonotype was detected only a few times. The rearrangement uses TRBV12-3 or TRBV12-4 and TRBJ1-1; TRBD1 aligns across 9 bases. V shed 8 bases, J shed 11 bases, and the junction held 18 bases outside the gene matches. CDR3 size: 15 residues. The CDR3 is CASLPRDRAWLGAFF. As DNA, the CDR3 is TGTGCCAGCCTCCCCCGGGACAGGGCCTGGTTAGGGGCTTTCTTT.

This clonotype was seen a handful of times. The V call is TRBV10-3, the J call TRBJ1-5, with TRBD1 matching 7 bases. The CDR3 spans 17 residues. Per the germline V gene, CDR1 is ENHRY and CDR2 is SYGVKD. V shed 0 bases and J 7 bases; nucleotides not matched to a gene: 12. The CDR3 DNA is TGTGCCATCAGTGAGTCCGCCGGGGGCAGGGGGTGGCAGCCCCAGCATTTT. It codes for CAISESAGGRGWQPQHF.

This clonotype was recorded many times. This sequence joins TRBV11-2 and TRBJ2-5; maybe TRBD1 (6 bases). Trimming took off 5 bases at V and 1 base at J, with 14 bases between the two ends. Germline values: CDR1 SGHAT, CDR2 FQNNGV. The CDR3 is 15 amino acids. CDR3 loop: CASSLRGTGQETQYF. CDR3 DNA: TGTGCCAGCAGCCTCAGGGGAACGGGCCAAGAGACCCAGTACTTC. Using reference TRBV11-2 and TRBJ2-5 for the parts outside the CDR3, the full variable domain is EAGVAQSPRYKIIEKRQSVAFWCNPISGHATLYWYQQILGQGPKLLIQFQNNGVVDDSQLPKDRFSAERLKGVDSTLKIQPAKLEDSAVYLCASSLRGTGQETQYFGPGTRLLVL.

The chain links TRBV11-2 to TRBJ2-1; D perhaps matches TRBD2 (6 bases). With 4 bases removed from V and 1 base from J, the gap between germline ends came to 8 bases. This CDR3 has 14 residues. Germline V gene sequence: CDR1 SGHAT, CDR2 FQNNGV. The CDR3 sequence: CASSYAGSYNEQFF. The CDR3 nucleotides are TGTGCCAGCAGCTACGCGGGATCCTACAATGAGCAGTTCTTC.

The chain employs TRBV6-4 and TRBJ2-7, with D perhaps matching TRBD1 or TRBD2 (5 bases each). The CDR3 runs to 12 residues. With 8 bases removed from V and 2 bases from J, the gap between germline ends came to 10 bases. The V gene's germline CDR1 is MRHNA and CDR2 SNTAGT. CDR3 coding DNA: TGTGCCAGCCACGGGGCGGCCTACGAGCAGTACGTC. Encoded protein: CASHGAAYEQYV.

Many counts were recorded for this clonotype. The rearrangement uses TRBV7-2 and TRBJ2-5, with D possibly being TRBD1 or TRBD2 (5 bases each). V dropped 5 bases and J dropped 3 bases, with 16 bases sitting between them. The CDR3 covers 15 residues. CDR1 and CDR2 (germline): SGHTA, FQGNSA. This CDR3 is CASSHRDDLEETQYF. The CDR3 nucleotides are TGTGCCAGCAGCCACCGGGACGACCTAGAAGAGACCCAGTACTTC.

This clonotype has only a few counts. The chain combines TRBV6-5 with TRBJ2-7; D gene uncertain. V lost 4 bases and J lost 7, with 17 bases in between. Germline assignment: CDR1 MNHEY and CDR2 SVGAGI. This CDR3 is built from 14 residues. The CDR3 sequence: CASSSTFTVGEQYV. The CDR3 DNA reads TGTGCCAGCAGTTCTACGTTTACGGTGGGGGAGCAGTACGTC.